Below are 3 T cell receptor beta chains sequenced from a single sample in a study of OX40 agonist ivuxolimab in advanced cancers. Some clones are missing from TCRdb's copy, which holds only in-frame ones; the method was immunoSEQ multiplex PCR. Of tens of thousands of clones detected, 85% to 95% appear once; the ten largest clones hold more than 4.5%. The sample in question was CD4+ or CD8+ T cells sorted from blood, obtained in a trial of the OX40 agonist ivuxolimab. The source of these receptors is an adult with an advanced solid tumor such as melanoma, head and neck, liver or kidney cancer.

The J gene is TRBJ2-1, the V gene TRBV9; 9 nucleotides line up with TRBD2. CDR1 is SGDLS, CDR2 YYNGEE, per germline. V was clipped by 3 bases and J by 7 bases; unmatched bases: 2. The CDR3 totals 13 residues. In DNA, the CDR3 is TGTGCCAGCAGCGCGCGGGAGGGTAATGAGCAGTTCTTC. Translation gives CASSAREGNEQFF.

The chain links TRBV2 to TRBJ1-2, with TRBD1 identical over 7 bases. CDR1 and CDR2 from the germline V gene are SNHLY and FYNNEI. V trimming: 5 bases; J trimming: 2 bases; junction bases outside the gene matches: 11. This CDR3 region has 16 residues. CDR3 region: CASSTEGDSRNYGYTF. As DNA, the CDR3 is TGTGCCAGCAGTACTGAGGGGGACAGTAGGAACTATGGCTACACCTTC.

The V gene is TRBV27, the J gene TRBJ2-1; 9 nucleotides align to TRBD2. The CDR3 length is 14 residues. Germline V CDR1 and CDR2: MNHEY, SMNVEV (reference sequence). V lost 6 bases and J lost 8; bases outside the gene matches: 8. Here the CDR3 DNA reads TGTGCCAGCAGACAAGCGGGAGGAAACTATGAGCAGTTCTTC. It translates to CASRQAGGNYEQFF.